The TCR beta chain under discussion was sequenced for a study of cytomegalovirus exposure and HLA in healthy donors. Study-wide results and caveats: Among TCR beta chains, those listed as cytomegalovirus-associated numbered over 150.

This clone was seen once. Antigen specificity is unknown. This CDR3 contains 15 residues. Trimming left V 6 bases short and J 5 bases short, with 16 bases between. Germline CDR1 is LNHDA and CDR2 is SQIVND (reference sequence). Repertoires were generated with immunoSEQ multiplex PCR, while TCRdb's copy carries only in-frame clones and drops some. The profile covers 150,000 to 200,000 clones, with approximately 90% appearing a single time and just under 3% taken by the ten largest. The donors belonged to the roughly 110-subject validation cohort, separate from the roughly 650-subject first cohort. The receptor's source is a man between 18 and 35 years old in good health and CMV-seronegative. The genes are TRBV19 and TRBJ2-2, with a tentative D call TRBD2 (6 bases). What was sequenced was PBMCs. The CDR3 coding sequence is TGTGCCAGTAGACCGGGAACCCGGGGGACCGGGGAGCTGTTTTTT. This sequence encodes CASRPGTRGTGELFF.